Below, 21 T cell receptor beta chains from the same sample are listed, as sequenced in a study of neurological immune-mediated disorders. Indicated time point: technical triplicate 3. TCRdb reprocessed the 5' RACE reads with MiXCR, giving one entry per CDR3 protein. This repertoire shows about 44,000 distinct CDR3 sequences, about a fifth found once; its top ten account for about 4.1%. Material: PBMCs. The receptors derive from a man aged 55-75 years with HTLV-1-associated myelopathy (HAM/TSP).

This clonotype was seen ten or more times. The V gene is TRBV20-1, the J gene TRBJ2-2, with TRBD2 matching over 7 bases. Trimming cost V 8 bases and J 1 base; bases outside gene matches: 4. Looked up from germline, CDR1 is DFQATT and CDR2 is SNEGSKA (reference sequence). The CDR3 extends over 13 amino acids. CDR3 DNA sequence: TGCAGTTCAAGGGAGGGGAACACCGGGGAGCTGTTTTTT. This encodes CSSREGNTGELFF.

This clonotype came up many times. This sequence joins TRBV19 and TRBJ1-1; D may be TRBD1 (5 bases). CDR3 length: 13 residues. Trimming pared 4 bases from V and 2 bases from J, leaving 8 bases between. Per the germline V gene, CDR1 is LNHDA and CDR2 is SQIVND (reference sequence). For the CDR3, the DNA is TGTGCCAGTAGTACACAGGTTAACACTGAAGCTTTCTTT. Protein product: CASSTQVNTEAFF. The full variable domain, in which reference TRBV19 and TRBJ1-1 provide the parts outside the CDR3, is DGGITQSPKYLFRKEGQNVTLSCEQNLNHDAMYWYRQDPGQGLRLIYYSQIVNDFQKGDIAEGYSVSREKKESFPLTVTSAQKNPTAFYLCASSTQVNTEAFFGQGTRLTVV.

The chain is built from TRBV10-1 and TRBJ2-2; 9 bases are shared with TRBD1. Germline V gene data show CDR1 as WNHNN and CDR2 as SYGVQD (reference sequence). The J segment lost 4 bases and the V segment lost 8 bases, leaving 8 bases of the junction unmatched. This CDR3 region has 15 residues. The CDR3 loop is CASSNPGQGTGELFF. CDR3 DNA sequence: TGCGCCAGCTCTAATCCGGGACAGGGCACCGGGGAGCTGTTTTTT.

Ten or more counts support this clonotype. This chain links TRBV12-3 or TRBV12-4 with TRBJ2-7, with D possibly TRBD1 on 6 matching bases. Trimming took off 6 bases at V and 0 bases at J, with 12 bases between the two ends. The CDR3 extends over 14 amino acids. CDR3 nucleotide sequence: TGTGCCAGCAGCCCCCGGGACAACTCCTACGAGCAGTACTTC. Translating gives CASSPRDNSYEQYF.

This clonotype came up many times. V usage is TRBV11-3 and J usage is TRBJ2-1; D is possibly TRBD1 (5 bases). The CDR3 length is 15 residues. The V gene lost 5 bases and the J gene lost 3 bases, with 14 bases spanning the gap. Germline V CDR1 and CDR2: SGHNT, YENEEA. In DNA form, the CDR3 reads TGTGCCAGCAGCGCTAGGGGAATGGGCTACAATGAGCAGTTCTTC. This translates into CASSARGMGYNEQFF. Looking up the rest from reference TRBV11-3 and TRBJ2-1 gives the full variable domain: EAGVVQSPRYKIIEKKQPVAFWCNPISGHNTLYWYLQNLGQGPELLIRYENEEAVDDSQLPKDRFSAERLKGVDSTLKIQPAELGDSAVYLCASSARGMGYNEQFFGPGTRLTVL.

This clonotype showed up many times. V is TRBV5-1 and J is TRBJ2-1; TRBD1 matches at 7 bases. After removal of 4 bases from V and 7 bases from J, the junction contained 11 bases not matched to a gene. Germline CDR1 and CDR2: SGHRS and YFSETQ. The CDR3 spans 15 residues. CDR3 nucleotide sequence: TGCGCCAGCAGCGGCGAACCGGGACAGTTTAATGAGCAGTTCTTC. Amino acids: CASSGEPGQFNEQFF.

This clonotype was recorded many times. The V gene is TRBV28, the J gene TRBJ2-5, with TRBD2 matching 7 bases. V was pared by 8 bases and J by 4 bases, with 10 bases of the junction left unmatched. The CDR3 sequence is 14 residues long. In germline, CDR1 is MDHEN, CDR2 SYDVKM. The CDR3 sequence: CASSFHSGGETQYF. The CDR3 DNA follows: TGTGCCAGCTCCTTTCACTCGGGAGGAGAGACCCAGTACTTC.

Points on this clonotype: This clone may be a read error of a much larger clone one base away. The V call is TRBV7-9, the J call TRBJ1-2; maybe TRBD1 (6 bases). Germline V CDR1 and CDR2: SEHNR, FQNEAQ (reference sequence). This CDR3 region has 13 residues. The CDR3 region has the DNA TGTGTCAGCAGCCAACAGGGAGGCTATGGCTACACCTTC. Amino acids: CVSSQQGGYGYTF. Supplemented by reference TRBV7-9 and TRBJ1-2, the full variable domain reads DTGVSQNPRHKITKRGQNVTFRCDPISEHNRLYWYRQTLGQGPEFLTYFQNEAQLEKSRLLSDRFSAERPKGSFSTLEIQRTEQGDSAMYLCVSSQQGGYGYTFGSGTRLTVV.

This clonotype was seen at least ten times. The V gene is TRBV4-1, the J gene TRBJ2-7; 7 bases align to TRBD2. V lost 4 bases and J lost 4; bases outside the gene matches: 10. Germline lookup yields CDR1 MGHRA and CDR2 YSYEKL. This CDR3 is built from 15 residues. CDR3 residues: CASSLRWGGIYEQYF. The CDR3 nucleotides read TGCGCCAGCAGCCTAAGATGGGGAGGGATATACGAGCAGTACTTC.

The chain is built from TRBV15 and TRBJ2-1; no firm D call. This CDR3 spans 14 amino acids. Trimming removed 0 bases from V and 7 bases from J, with 10 bases in between. The germline gives CDR1 LNHNV, CDR2 YYDKDF (reference sequence). CDR3 sequence reads: CATSREATRNEQFF. In nucleotides, the CDR3 is TGTGCCACCAGCAGAGAGGCGACTCGTAATGAGCAGTTCTTC.

This clonotype came up many times. V is TRBV12-3 or TRBV12-4 and J is TRBJ1-1, with 9 bases aligning to TRBD1. V was pared by 7 bases and J by 5 bases, with 2 bases of the junction left unmatched. CDR3 length equals 12 residues. CDR3 region: CASTDRGTEAFF. The CDR3 bases are TGTGCCAGCACCGACAGGGGGACTGAAGCTTTCTTT.

This clonotype was found a few times. The chain links TRBV19 to TRBJ1-2, with TRBD1 matching over 10 bases. The CDR3 extends over 14 amino acids. Germline trimming cut 7 bases from V and 5 bases from J; bases unmatched to any gene: 7. The germline V gene encodes CDR1 LNHDA and CDR2 SQIVND (reference sequence). CDR3 in amino acids: CASTEDRGTYGYTF. The CDR3 nucleotides read TGTGCCAGTACCGAGGACAGGGGGACGTATGGCTACACCTTC. Variable domain in full (rest from reference TRBV19 and TRBJ1-2): DGGITQSPKYLFRKEGQNVTLSCEQNLNHDAMYWYRQDPGQGLRLIYYSQIVNDFQKGDIAEGYSVSREKKESFPLTVTSAQKNPTAFYLCASTEDRGTYGYTFGSGTRLTVV.

The table lists this clonotype with many counts. J is TRBJ2-5 and V is TRBV29-1; 7 bases match TRBD1. Germline V lookup: CDR1 SQVTM, CDR2 ANQGSEA. This CDR3 spans 11 amino acids. With V trimmed by 4 bases and J by 5 bases, 1 base remained unmatched. The CDR3 loop reads CSVATGETQYF. CDR3 DNA sequence: TGCAGCGTTGCGACAGGGGAGACCCAGTACTTC.

There are many counts of this clonotype. V gene TRBV6-5 combines with J gene TRBJ2-6, with a weak D call TRBD2 (7 bases). Trimming took off 6 bases at V and 2 bases at J, with 14 bases between the two ends. The CDR3 contains 16 residues. Germline CDR1 and CDR2: MNHEY and SVGAGI. The CDR3 DNA reads TGTGCCAGCAGGAGGGGGGGAGTGACTGGGGCCAACGTCCTGACTTTC. Amino acid sequence: CASRRGGVTGANVLTF.

By its share, this clonotype is medium-sized. The chain links TRBV5-1 to TRBJ2-4; 9 bases match TRBD2. This CDR3 contains 15 residues. The V and J ends lost 4 bases and 0 bases, in that order; junction bases with no gene match: 2. CDR1 SGHRS and CDR2 YFSETQ come from the germline V gene. The CDR3 nucleotides read TGCGCCAGCAGCGAACTAGCGGGAGCCAAAAACATTCAGTACTTC. This encodes CASSELAGAKNIQYF.

This clonotype was detected ten times or more. The J gene is TRBJ1-3, the V gene TRBV7-9; D not certain. The germline V and J ends were trimmed by 7 bases and 0 bases, with 10 bases remaining between them. The germline V gene has CDR1 SEHNR and CDR2 FQNEAQ (reference sequence). This CDR3 has 14 amino acids. Here the CDR3 DNA reads TGTGCCAGCACTCAAGGGAACTCTGGAAACACCATATATTTT. Translation gives CASTQGNSGNTIYF.

This clonotype has a count of ten or more. This chain uses TRBV28 with TRBJ2-7; 12 bases line up with TRBD2. The CDR3 covers 15 residues. Germline V CDR1 and CDR2: MDHEN, SYDVKM. Trimming removed 5 bases from V and 7 bases from J; junction bases left unmatched: 9. CDR3 in amino acids: CASSRVLAGGREQYF. For the CDR3, the DNA is TGTGCCAGCAGTCGGGTGCTAGCGGGAGGGAGGGAGCAGTACTTC.

This clonotype was counted ten times or more. CDR3: CASSLRSGTSGRGSYNEQFF. CDR3 nucleotide sequence: TGTGCCAGCAGCTTGAGGTCAGGGACTAGCGGGAGGGGCTCCTACAATGAGCAGTTCTTC. This chain links TRBV7-8 with TRBJ2-1, with TRBD2 matching 16 bases. Trimming removed 3 bases from V and 0 bases from J; junction bases left unmatched: 8. From germline, CDR1 is SGHVS and CDR2 FQNEAQ. This CDR3 region has 20 residues.

This clonotype was counted a single time. The junction departs from the called germline gene at one end, perhaps through a read error. V usage is TRBV24-1 and J usage is TRBJ2-2; 12 positions match TRBD1. Germline CDR1 is KGHDR and CDR2 is SFDVKD. The CDR3 runs to 14 residues. The CDR3 bases are TGTGCCTCTGGGACAGGGGGCTTCACCAGGGAGCTGTTTTTT. This codes for CASGTGGFTRELFF.

This clonotype has a count of ten or more. V gene TRBV27 combines with J gene TRBJ2-2; 7 bases match TRBD2. Germline lookup yields CDR1 MNHEY and CDR2 SMNVEV (reference sequence). This CDR3 comprises 14 residues. The J segment lost 6 bases and the V segment lost 7 bases, leaving 8 bases of the junction unmatched. The CDR3 loop is CASTMGGAPGELFF. Written as DNA, the CDR3 is TGTGCCAGCACCATGGGAGGGGCGCCCGGGGAGCTGTTTTTT.

This clonotype has ten or more counts. The V call is TRBV6-2 or TRBV6-3, the J call TRBJ2-1, with 10 nucleotides matching TRBD2. CDR3 length equals 14 residues. Trimming removed 6 bases from V and 3 bases from J; junction bases left unmatched: 2. The germline V gene has CDR1 MNHEY and CDR2 SVGEGT. The DNA of the CDR3 is TGTGCCAGCAGACCTAGCGGGAGCTACAATGAGCAGTTCTTC. Translation gives CASRPSGSYNEQFF.